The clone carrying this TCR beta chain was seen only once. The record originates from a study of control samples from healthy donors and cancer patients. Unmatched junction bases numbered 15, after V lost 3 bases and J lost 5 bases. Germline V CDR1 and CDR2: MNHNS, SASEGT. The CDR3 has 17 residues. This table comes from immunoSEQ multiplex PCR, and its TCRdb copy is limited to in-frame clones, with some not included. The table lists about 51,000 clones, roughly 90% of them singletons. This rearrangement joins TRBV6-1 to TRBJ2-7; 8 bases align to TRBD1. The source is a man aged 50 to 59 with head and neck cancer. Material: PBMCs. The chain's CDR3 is CASSERPGGESRDEQYF. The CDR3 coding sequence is TGTGCCAGCAGTGAGAGACCAGGGGGCGAAAGTCGCGACGAGCAGTACTTC.